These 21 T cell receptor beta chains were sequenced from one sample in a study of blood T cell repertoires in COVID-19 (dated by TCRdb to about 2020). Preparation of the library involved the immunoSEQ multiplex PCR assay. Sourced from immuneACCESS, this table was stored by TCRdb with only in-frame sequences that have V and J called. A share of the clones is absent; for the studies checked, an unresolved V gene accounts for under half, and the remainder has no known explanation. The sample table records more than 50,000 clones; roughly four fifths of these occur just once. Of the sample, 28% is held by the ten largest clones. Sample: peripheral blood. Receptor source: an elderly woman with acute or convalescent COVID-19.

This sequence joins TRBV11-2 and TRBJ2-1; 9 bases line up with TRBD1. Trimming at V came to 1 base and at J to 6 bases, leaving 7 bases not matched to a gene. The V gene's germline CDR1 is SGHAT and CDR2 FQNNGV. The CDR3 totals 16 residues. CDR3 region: CASSLAGGTGSNEQFF. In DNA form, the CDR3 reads TGTGCCAGCAGCTTAGCTGGGGGGACAGGGTCCAATGAGCAGTTCTTC. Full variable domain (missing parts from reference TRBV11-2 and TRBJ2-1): EAGVAQSPRYKIIEKRQSVAFWCNPISGHATLYWYQQILGQGPKLLIQFQNNGVVDDSQLPKDRFSAERLKGVDSTLKIQPAKLEDSAVYLCASSLAGGTGSNEQFFGPGTRLTVL.

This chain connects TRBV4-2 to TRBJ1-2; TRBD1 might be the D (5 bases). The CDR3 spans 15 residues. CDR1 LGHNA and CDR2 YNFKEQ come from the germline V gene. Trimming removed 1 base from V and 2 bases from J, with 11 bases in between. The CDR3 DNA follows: TGTGCCAGCAGCCAAGGTAGACAGTCAAACTATGGCTACACCTTC. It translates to CASSQGRQSNYGYTF.

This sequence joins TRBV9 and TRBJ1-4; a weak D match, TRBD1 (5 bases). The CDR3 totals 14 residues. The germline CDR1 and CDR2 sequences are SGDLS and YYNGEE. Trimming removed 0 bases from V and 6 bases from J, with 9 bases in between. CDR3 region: CASSVEGDYEKLFF. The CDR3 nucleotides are TGTGCCAGCAGCGTAGAAGGGGACTATGAAAAACTGTTTTTT.

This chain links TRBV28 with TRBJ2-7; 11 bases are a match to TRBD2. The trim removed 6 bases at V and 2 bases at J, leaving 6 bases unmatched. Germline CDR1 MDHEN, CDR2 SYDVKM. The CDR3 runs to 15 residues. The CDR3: CASRPGTSGAYEQYF. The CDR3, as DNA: TGTGCCAGCAGGCCCGGGACTAGCGGAGCCTACGAGCAGTACTTC.

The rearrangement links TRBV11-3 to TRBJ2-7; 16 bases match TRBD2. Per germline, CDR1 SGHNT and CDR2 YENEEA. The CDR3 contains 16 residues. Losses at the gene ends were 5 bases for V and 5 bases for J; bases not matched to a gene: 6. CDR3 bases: TGTGCCAGCAGCAGAGGGACTAGCGGGAGGGCCGACGAGCAGTACTTC. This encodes CASSRGTSGRADEQYF.

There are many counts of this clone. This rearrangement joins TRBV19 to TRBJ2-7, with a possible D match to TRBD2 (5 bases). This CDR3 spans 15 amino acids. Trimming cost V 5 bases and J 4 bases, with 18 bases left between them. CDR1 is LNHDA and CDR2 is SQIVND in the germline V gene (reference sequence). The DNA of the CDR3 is TGTGCCAGTAGTCCTCCGGGAACACGGACGTACGAGCAGTACTTC. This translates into CASSPPGTRTYEQYF.

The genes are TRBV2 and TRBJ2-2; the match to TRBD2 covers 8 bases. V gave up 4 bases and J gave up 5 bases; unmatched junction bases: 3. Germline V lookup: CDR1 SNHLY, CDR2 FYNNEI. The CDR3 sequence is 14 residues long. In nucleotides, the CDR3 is TGTGCCAGCAGTGCAGGACTAGCAACCGGGGAGCTGTTTTTT. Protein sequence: CASSAGLATGELFF.

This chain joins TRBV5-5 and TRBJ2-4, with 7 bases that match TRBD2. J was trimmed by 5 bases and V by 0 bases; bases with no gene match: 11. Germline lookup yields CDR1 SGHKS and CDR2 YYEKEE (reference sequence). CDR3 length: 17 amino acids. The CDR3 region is CASSLGLGGGPQNIQYF. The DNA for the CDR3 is TGTGCCAGCAGCTTGGGGCTTGGGGGAGGGCCACAAAACATTCAGTACTTC.

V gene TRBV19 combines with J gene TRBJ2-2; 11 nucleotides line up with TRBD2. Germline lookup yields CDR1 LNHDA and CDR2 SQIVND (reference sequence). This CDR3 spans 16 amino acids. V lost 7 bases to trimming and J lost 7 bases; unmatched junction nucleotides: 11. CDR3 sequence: CASKQPSGRRGGELFF. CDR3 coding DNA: TGTGCCAGTAAACAGCCTAGCGGGAGGAGGGGCGGGGAGCTGTTTTTT.

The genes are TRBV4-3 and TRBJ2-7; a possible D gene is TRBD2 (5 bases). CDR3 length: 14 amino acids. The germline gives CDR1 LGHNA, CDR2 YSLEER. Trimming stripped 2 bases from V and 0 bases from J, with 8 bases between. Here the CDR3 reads CASSQNRGSYEQYF. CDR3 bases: TGCGCCAGCAGCCAAAACCGGGGCTCCTACGAGCAGTACTTC.

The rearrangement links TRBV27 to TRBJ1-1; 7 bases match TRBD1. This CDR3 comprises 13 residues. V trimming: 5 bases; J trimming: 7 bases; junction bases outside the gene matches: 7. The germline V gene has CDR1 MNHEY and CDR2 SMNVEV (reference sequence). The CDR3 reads CASSQGGEVEAFF. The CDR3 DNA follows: TGTGCCAGCAGTCAAGGGGGCGAAGTTGAAGCTTTCTTT.

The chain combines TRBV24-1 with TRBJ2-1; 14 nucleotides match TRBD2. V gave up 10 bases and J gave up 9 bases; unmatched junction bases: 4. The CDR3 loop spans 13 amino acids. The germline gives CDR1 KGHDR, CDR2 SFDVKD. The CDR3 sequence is CATRTSGRSEQFF. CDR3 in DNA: TGTGCCACAAGGACTAGCGGGAGGAGTGAGCAGTTCTTC.

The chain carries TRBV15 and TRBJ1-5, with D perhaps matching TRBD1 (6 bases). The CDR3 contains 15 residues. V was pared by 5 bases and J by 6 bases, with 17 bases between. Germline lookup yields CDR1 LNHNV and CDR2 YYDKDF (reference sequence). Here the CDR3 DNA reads TGTGCCACCAGCCCAGGTCGGGGGGCCGTTCAGCCCCAGCATTTT. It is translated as CATSPGRGAVQPQHF.

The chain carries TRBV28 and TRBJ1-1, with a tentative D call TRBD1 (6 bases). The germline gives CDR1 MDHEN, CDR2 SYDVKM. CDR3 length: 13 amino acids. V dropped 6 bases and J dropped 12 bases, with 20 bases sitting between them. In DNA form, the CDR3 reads TGTGCCAGCAGCTCACCCGGACCCCAGGGGACTTTCTTT. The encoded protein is CASSSPGPQGTFF.

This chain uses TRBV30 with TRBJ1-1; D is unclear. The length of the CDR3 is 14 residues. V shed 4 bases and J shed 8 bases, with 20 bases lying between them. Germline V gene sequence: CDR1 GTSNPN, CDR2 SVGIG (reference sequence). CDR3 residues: CAWTEISGQSEAFF. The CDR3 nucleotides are TGTGCCTGGACAGAAATAAGCGGGCAGTCAGAAGCTTTCTTT. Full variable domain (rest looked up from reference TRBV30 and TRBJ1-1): SQTIHQWPATLVQPVGSPLSLECTVEGTSNPNLYWYRQAAGRGLQLLFYSVGIGQISSEVPQNLSASRPQDRQFILSSKKLLLSDSGFYLCAWTEISGQSEAFFGQGTRLTVV.

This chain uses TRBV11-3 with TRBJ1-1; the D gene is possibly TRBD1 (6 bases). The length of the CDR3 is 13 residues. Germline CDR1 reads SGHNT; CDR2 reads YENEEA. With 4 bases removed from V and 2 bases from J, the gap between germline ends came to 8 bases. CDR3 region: CASSSQGNTEAFF. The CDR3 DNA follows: TGTGCCAGCAGCTCACAGGGTAACACTGAAGCTTTCTTT.

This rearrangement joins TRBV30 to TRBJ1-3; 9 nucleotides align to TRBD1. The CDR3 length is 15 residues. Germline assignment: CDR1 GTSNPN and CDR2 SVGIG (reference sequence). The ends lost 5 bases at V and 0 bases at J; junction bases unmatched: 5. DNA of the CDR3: TGTGCCTGGCAAGACAGGGGGAGCTCTGGAAACACCATATATTTT. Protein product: CAWQDRGSSGNTIYF.

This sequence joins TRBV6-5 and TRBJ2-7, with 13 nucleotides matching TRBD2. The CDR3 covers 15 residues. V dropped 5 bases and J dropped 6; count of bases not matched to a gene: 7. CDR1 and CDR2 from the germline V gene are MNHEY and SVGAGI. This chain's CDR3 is CASSPRTSGSSEQYF. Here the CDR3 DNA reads TGTGCCAGCAGTCCACGGACTAGCGGGAGTTCCGAGCAGTACTTC.

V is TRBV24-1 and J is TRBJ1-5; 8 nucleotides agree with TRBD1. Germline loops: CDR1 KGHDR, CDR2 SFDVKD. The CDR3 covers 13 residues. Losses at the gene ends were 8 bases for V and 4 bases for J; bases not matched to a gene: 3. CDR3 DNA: TGTGCCACCACAGGGGGCTTTAATCAGCCCCAGCATTTT. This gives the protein CATTGGFNQPQHF.

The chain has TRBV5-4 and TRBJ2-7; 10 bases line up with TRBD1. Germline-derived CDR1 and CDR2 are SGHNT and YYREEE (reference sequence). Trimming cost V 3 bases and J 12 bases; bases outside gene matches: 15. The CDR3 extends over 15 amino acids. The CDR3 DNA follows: TGTGCCAGCAGCTCGGGGGACAGGGGTAATCTCAGGCCGTACTTC. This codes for CASSSGDRGNLRPYF.

The CDR3 nucleotides read TGTGCCAGCCACTCCTCCCCACAGGGAGTTAGCACAGATACGCAGTATTTT. It codes for CASHSSPQGVSTDTQYF. The chain has TRBV28 and TRBJ2-3; D may be TRBD1 (6 bases). Trimming shortened V by 8 bases and J by 0 bases, and 21 bases separated the two germline ends. This CDR3 contains 17 residues. Germline values: CDR1 MDHEN, CDR2 SYDVKM. Full variable domain (rest looked up from reference TRBV28 and TRBJ2-3): DVKVTQSSRYLVKRTGEKVFLECVQDMDHENMFWYRQDPGLGLRLIYFSYDVKMKEKGDIPEGYSVSREKKERFSLILESASTNQTSMYLCASHSSPQGVSTDTQYFGPGTRLTVL.